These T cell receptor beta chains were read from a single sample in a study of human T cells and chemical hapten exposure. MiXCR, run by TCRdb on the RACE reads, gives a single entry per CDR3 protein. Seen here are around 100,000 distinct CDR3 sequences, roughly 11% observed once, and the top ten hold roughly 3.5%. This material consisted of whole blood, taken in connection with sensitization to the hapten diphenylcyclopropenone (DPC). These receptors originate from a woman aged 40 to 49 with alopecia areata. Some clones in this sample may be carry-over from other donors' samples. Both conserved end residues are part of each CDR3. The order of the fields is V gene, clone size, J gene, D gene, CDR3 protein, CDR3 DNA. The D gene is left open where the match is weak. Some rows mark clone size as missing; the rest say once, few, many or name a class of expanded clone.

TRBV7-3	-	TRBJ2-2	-	CASSRQWNTGELFF	TGTGCCAGCAGCCGACAGTGGAACACCGGGGAGCTGTTTTTT
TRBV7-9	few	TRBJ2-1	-	CASRKDTYNEQFF	TGTGCCAGCAGAAAGGACACCTACAATGAGCAGTTCTTC
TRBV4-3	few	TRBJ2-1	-	CASSQEVAFQGNEQFF	TGCGCCAGCAGCCAAGAGGTAGCCTTCCAAGGGAATGAGCAGTTCTTC
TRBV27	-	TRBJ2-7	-	CASSSTRQVGAEQYF	TGTGCCAGCAGTTCCACCCGACAAGTTGGGGCCGAGCAGTACTTC
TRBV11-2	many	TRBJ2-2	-	CASSLALTRGNTGELFF	TGTGCCAGCAGCTTAGCTCTGACTAGGGGGAACACCGGGGAGCTGTTTTTT
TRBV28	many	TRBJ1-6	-	CASSLRSGKESPLHF	TGTGCCAGCAGTTTGAGGTCAGGGAAGGAGTCACCCCTCCACTTT
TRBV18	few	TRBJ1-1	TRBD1	CASSPPGGGTEAFF	TGTGCCAGCTCACCACCAGGGGGCGGCACTGAAGCTTTCTTT
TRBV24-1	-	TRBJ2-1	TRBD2	CATSDSLAGEYNEQFF	TGTGCCACCAGTGACTCACTAGCGGGGGAGTACAATGAGCAGTTCTTC
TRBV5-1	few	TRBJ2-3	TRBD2	CASSLATSGSSDTQYF	TGCGCCAGCAGCTTGGCGACTAGCGGGAGTTCAGATACGCAGTATTTT
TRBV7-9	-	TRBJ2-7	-	CASSWDLRVYEQYF	TGTGCCAGCAGCTGGGACCTCAGGGTTTACGAGCAGTACTTC
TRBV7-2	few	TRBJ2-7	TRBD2	CASSSLAGGYEQYF	TGTGCCAGCAGCTCGTTAGCGGGAGGGTACGAGCAGTACTTC
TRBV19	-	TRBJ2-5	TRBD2	CASSPGGRRETQYF	TGTGCCAGTAGTCCGGGGGGACGGAGGGAGACCCAGTACTTC
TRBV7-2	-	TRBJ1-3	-	CASSLGRVRGTIYF	TGTGCCAGCAGCTTGGGACGGGTTAGGGGCACCATATATTTT
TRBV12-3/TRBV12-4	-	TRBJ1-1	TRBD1	CASSGPSGSRDRVRTEAFF	TGTGCCAGCAGTGGCCCTTCTGGGTCCAGGGACAGGGTGCGAACTGAAGCTTTCTTT
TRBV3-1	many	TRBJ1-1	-	CASSRGGSNTEAFF	TGTGCCAGCAGCCGGGGGGGGTCGAACACTGAAGCTTTCTTT
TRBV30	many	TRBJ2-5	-	CAWSVPDTLGETQYF	TGTGCCTGGAGTGTACCGGACACCCTAGGGGAGACCCAGTACTTC
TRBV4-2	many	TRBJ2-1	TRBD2	CASSQDHSGGYNEQFF	TGTGCCAGCAGCCAAGATCATAGCGGGGGTTACAATGAGCAGTTCTTC
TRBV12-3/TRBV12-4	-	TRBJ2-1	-	CASSPGTSFGEQFF	TGTGCCAGCAGTCCGGGGACTTCGTTCGGTGAGCAGTTCTTC
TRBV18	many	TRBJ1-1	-	CASLPMGGRVNSEAFF	TGTGCCAGCCTCCCGATGGGGGGTAGAGTAAACTCTGAAGCTTTCTTT
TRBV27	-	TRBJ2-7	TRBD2	CASSATGLVSLYEQYF	TGTGCCAGCAGTGCGACTGGACTAGTGTCCCTCTACGAGCAGTACTTC
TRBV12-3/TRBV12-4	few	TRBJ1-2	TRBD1	CASEGTATSRGYTF	TGTGCCAGCGAAGGGACAGCCACCAGTCGGGGCTACACCTTC
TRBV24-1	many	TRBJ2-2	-	CATSGNTGELFF	TGTGCCACCAGTGGTAACACCGGGGAGCTGTTTTTT
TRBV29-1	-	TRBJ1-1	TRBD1	CSPLEVGQGKGYTEAFF	TGCAGCCCACTGGAAGTAGGACAGGGAAAGGGGTACACTGAAGCTTTCTTT
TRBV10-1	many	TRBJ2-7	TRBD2	CASSEPSRENEQYF	TGCGCCAGCAGTGAGCCATCGCGGGAGAACGAGCAGTACTTC
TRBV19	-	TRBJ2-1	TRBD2	CASSKGGSSFNEQFF	TGTGCCAGTAGTAAGGGCGGGAGTAGTTTCAATGAGCAGTTCTTC
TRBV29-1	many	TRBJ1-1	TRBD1	CSVDRGGTEAFF	TGCAGCGTCGACAGGGGAGGCACTGAAGCTTTCTTT
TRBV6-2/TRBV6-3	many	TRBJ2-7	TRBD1	CASSRPGQGPEQYF	TGTGCCAGCAGTCGGCCGGGACAGGGCCCGGAGCAGTACTTC
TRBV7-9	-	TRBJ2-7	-	CASSPPGHTYEQYF	TGTGCCAGCAGCCCGCCGGGACACACCTACGAGCAGTACTTC
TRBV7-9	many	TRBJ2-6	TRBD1	CASRQGAEASGANVLTF	TGTGCCAGCAGGCAGGGGGCGGAGGCCTCTGGGGCCAACGTCCTGACTTTC
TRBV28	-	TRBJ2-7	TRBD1	CASSSGTGSYEQYF	TGTGCCAGCAGTTCCGGGACAGGGTCCTACGAGCAGTACTTC
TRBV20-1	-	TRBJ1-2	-	CSARPGVTGYGYTF	TGCAGTGCTAGACCCGGGGTAACGGGCTATGGCTACACCTTC
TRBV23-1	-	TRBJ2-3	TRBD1	CASTNSKGQHTDTQYF	TGCGCCAGCACCAACTCCAAGGGACAGCACACAGATACGCAGTATTTT
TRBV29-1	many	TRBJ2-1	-	CSASQGYGLFF	TGCAGCGCCTCCCAGGGCTATGGATTGTTCTTC
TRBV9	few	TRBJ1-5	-	CASSGGPAGQPQHF	TGTGCCAGCAGCGGGGGACCCGCGGGTCAGCCCCAGCATTTT
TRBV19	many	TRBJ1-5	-	CATGEGLTLRQPQHF	TGTGCCACCGGCGAAGGACTAACCCTCCGGCAGCCCCAGCATTTT
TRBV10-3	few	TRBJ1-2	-	CAISGLGEMGGYTF	TGTGCCATCAGTGGTCTCGGAGAGATGGGAGGCTACACCTTC
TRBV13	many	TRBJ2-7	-	CASSFRGRSSYEQYF	TGTGCCAGCAGCTTCCGGGGGAGGAGCTCCTACGAGCAGTACTTC
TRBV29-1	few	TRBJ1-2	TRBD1	CSVERDRVDGYTF	TGCAGCGTTGAGAGGGACAGGGTTGATGGCTACACCTTC
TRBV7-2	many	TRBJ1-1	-	CASSTRARLMAFF	TGTGCCAGCAGCACGAGGGCTAGGTTAATGGCTTTCTTT
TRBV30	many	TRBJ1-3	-	CAWSQGGSSGNTIYF	TGTGCCTGGAGTCAAGGGGGAAGCTCTGGAAACACCATATATTTT
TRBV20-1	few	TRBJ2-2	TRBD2	CSARDLVAGNIGELFF	TGCAGTGCTAGAGATCTGGTAGCGGGAAATATCGGGGAGCTGTTTTTT
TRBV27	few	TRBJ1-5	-	CASSPQARDLFHQPQHF	TGTGCCAGCAGTCCCCAAGCCCGGGACCTCTTCCACCAGCCCCAGCATTTT
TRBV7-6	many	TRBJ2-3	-	CASSLDPGGATDTQYF	TGTGCCAGCAGCTTAGACCCCGGAGGGGCGACAGATACGCAGTATTTT
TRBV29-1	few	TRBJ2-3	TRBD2	CSVRSGVTDTQYF	TGCAGCGTTCGAAGCGGGGTCACAGATACGCAGTATTTT
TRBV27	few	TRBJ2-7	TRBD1	CASSSPTGKSKYEQYF	TGTGCCAGCAGTTCGCCGACAGGGAAGTCTAAATACGAGCAGTACTTC
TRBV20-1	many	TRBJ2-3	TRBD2	CSAIRTSGNTDTQYF	TGCAGTGCTATCAGGACTAGCGGGAACACAGATACGCAGTATTTT
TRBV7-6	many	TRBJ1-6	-	CASSLIQYNSPLHF	TGTGCCAGCAGCTTAATACAGTATAATTCACCCCTCCACTTT
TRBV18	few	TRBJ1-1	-	CASSLGQGTVGTEAFF	TGTGCCAGCTCCCTTGGTCAAGGGACCGTAGGGACTGAAGCTTTCTTT
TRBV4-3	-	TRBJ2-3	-	CASSPDTGPRTDTQYF	TGCGCCAGCAGCCCGGACACGGGGCCCCGCACAGATACGCAGTATTTT
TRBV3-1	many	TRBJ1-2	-	CASSQGGMVPYGYTF	TGTGCCAGCAGCCAAGGTGGTATGGTCCCATATGGCTACACCTTC